Listed here is a single T cell receptor beta chain. Its antigen is not identified. This sample was included in a study of CD4 T cells in relation to SARS-CoV-2 and coronaviruses. Study as a whole: Crossreactive spike epitopes shared across donors were mapped to their HLA restriction. Findings of the study overall: Pre-pandemic and post-infection samples never came from the same donor. Compared with monoreactive clones, crossreactive clones showed significantly weaker SARS-CoV-2 expansion.

Uncultured naive and memory CD4+ T cells supplied DNA for deep TCR-beta sequencing. Profiling relied on immunoSEQ multiplex PCR, and the TCRdb table lists in-frame clones only, not all of them. Altogether some 65,000 clones are present, 75% to 90% being singletons, with the ten largest covering over 1.5%. CD4+ T cells from unexposed donors were obtained before the COVID-19 pandemic (2011-2018). Germline V gives CDR1 SGHRS, CDR2 YFSETQ. The CDR3 runs 14 residues. V shed 4 bases and J shed 6 bases, with 17 bases lying between them. The sequenced sample consisted of memory CD4+ T cells from PBMCs. The chain joins TRBV5-1 to TRBJ2-7; D gene ambiguous. The source of this sequence is a human donor in good health. The CDR3 nucleotides are TGCGCCAGCAGCCCTCGGACGGCTTCGGGCGAGCAGTACTTC. Translation: CASSPRTASGEQYF.